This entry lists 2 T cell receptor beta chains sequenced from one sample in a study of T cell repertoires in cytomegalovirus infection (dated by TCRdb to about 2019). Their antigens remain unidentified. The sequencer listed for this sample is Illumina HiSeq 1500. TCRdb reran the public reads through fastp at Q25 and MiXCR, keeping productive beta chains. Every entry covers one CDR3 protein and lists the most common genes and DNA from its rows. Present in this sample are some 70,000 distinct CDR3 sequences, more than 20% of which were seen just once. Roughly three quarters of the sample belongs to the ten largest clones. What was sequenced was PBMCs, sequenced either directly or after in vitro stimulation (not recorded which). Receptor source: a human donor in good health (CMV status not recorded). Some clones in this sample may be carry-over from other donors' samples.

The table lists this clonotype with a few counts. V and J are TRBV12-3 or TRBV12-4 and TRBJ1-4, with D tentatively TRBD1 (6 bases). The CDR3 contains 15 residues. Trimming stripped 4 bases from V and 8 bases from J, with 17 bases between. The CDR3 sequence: CASSWQKGGGEKLFF. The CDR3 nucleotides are TGTGCCAGCAGTTGGCAAAAGGGGGGTGGAGAAAAACTGTTTTTT.

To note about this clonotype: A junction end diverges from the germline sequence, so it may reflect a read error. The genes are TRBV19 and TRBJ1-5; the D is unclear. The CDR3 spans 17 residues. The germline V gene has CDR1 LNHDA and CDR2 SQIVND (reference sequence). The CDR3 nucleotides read TGTGCCAGTGGTATTAGGGTCTCATTAGGGAACAATCAGCCCCAGCATTTT. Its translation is CASGIRVSLGNNQPQHF.